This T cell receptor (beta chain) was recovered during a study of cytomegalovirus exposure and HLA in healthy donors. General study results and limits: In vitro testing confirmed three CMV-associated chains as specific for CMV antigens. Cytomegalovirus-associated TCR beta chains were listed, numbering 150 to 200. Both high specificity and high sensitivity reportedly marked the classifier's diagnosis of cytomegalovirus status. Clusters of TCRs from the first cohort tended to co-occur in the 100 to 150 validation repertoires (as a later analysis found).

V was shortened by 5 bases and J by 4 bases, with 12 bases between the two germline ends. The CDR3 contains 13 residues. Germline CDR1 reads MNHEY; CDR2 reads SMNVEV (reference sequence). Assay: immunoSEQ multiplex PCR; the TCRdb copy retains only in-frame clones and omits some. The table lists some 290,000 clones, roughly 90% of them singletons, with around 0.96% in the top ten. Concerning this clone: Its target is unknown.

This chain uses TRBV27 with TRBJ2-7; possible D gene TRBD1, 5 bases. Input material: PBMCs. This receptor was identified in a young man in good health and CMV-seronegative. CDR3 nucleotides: TGTGCCAGCAGTCAGGGCTGGTTTTACGAGCAGTACTTC. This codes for CASSQGWFYEQYF.